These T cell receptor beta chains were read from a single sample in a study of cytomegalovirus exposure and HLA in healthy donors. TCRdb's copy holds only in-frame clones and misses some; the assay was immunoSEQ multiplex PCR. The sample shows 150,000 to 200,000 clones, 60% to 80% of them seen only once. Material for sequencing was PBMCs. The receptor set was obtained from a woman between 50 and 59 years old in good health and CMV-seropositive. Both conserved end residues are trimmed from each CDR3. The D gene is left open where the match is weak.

ASSRQGYEQY | TRBJ2-7 | 10 | TRBV6-5 | TRBD1
ASSRTGDPTYGYT | TRBJ1-2 | 13 | TRBV5-1 | TRBD1
AWSAGTWDRTPQETQY | TRBJ2-5 | 16 | TRBV30 | TRBD1
ASSLAPGGTGELF | TRBJ2-2 | 13 | TRBV5-1 | NA
ASSNNRGINNEQF | TRBJ2-1 | 13 | TRBV25-1 | TRBD1
ASSYRTGGYT | TRBJ1-2 | 10 | TRBV5-4 | TRBD1
ASSFSEVTDTQY | TRBJ2-3 | 12 | TRBV28 | NA
ASSLVRSGTSSYEQY | TRBJ2-7 | 15 | TRBV11-2 | TRBD2
ASSERGGGYT | TRBJ1-2 | 10 | TRBV25-1 | NA
ASNADRAGANVLT | TRBJ2-6 | 13 | TRBV19 | TRBD1
ASSVEGDTEAF | TRBJ1-1 | 11 | TRBV9 | NA
ASSPRGSYEQY | TRBJ2-7 | 11 | TRBV9 | NA
ASGTGRDVYEQY | TRBJ2-7 | 12 | TRBV12-5 | NA
ASSLAGLLNEQF | TRBJ2-1 | 12 | TRBV7-9 | NA
ASSPDRARGEKLF | TRBJ1-4 | 13 | TRBV4-1 | NA
ASSQAGQGYYNEQF | TRBJ2-1 | 14 | TRBV4-1 | TRBD1
AWSVAGGRRETQY | TRBJ2-5 | 13 | TRBV30 | TRBD2
ASSLPGVMNTEAF | TRBJ1-1 | 13 | TRBV5-4 | NA
ASSRAGQGAEGYT | TRBJ1-2 | 13 | TRBV4-3 | TRBD1
ASSKGRTRRSYEQY | TRBJ2-7 | 14 | TRBV21-1 | NA
ASSLSGAGVSYEQY | TRBJ2-7 | 14 | TRBV19 | TRBD2
ASSVAFGGDYGYT | TRBJ1-2 | 13 | TRBV9 | NA
ASSSIAGRGSSYEQY | TRBJ2-7 | 15 | TRBV11-2 | TRBD1
ASSPRTGGDEKLF | TRBJ1-4 | 13 | TRBV28 | TRBD1
ASSLWVQGNTEAF | TRBJ1-1 | 13 | TRBV13 | NA
ASRSTGTGELF | TRBJ2-2 | 11 | TRBV19 | NA
ASSFTGGGNTEAF | TRBJ1-1 | 13 | TRBV7-2 | TRBD1
ASSSFKAPYNEQF | TRBJ2-1 | 13 | TRBV5-4 | NA
ASSPGASGTRYYEQY | TRBJ2-7 | 15 | TRBV19 | TRBD2
AISGSSNEQF | TRBJ2-1 | 10 | TRBV10-3 | NA
ASSPRQGAWETQY | TRBJ2-5 | 13 | TRBV11-2 | TRBD1
ASSISLPSGGLYEQY | TRBJ2-7 | 15 | TRBV19 | TRBD2
ASSERLAPNTEAF | TRBJ1-1 | 13 | TRBV2 | NA
ASSSPGTERKKLF | TRBJ1-4 | 13 | TRBV28 | TRBD1
ASSASSGTGYTGELF | TRBJ2-2 | 15 | TRBV9 | TRBD1
ASSGDNQADQY | TRBJ2-7 | 11 | TRBV9 | NA
ATKASGVQETQY | TRBJ2-5 | 12 | TRBV7-2 | TRBD2
ASSLCPPRLAGISPLTDTQY | TRBJ2-3 | 20 | TRBV27 | TRBD2
ASTLMGSQRGEQY | TRBJ2-7 | 13 | TRBV2 | NA
ASSADLEAFYEQY | TRBJ2-7 | 13 | TRBV7-2 | NA
ASSYSQAPLH | TRBJ1-6 | 10 | TRBV6-5 | NA
ASRNRDYHSTDTQY | TRBJ2-3 | 14 | TRBV2 | NA
ASSLRTGADEQY | TRBJ2-7 | 12 | TRBV5-1 | TRBD1
ASRDNTGGTEAF | TRBJ1-1 | 12 | TRBV25-1 | TRBD1
ASSLGAPGAGELF | TRBJ2-2 | 13 | TRBV5-4 | NA
ASSLSSGQYNEQF | TRBJ2-1 | 13 | TRBV7-2 | TRBD2
ASRQGSVSDTQY | TRBJ2-3 | 12 | TRBV5-1 | TRBD1